These 25 T cell receptor beta chains originate from one sample sequenced in a study of T cell repertoires in cytomegalovirus infection. TCRdb fed the reads into MiXCR, producing one record per CDR3 protein. Among roughly 920,000 distinct CDR3 sequences listed, roughly 31% were seen once. For these receptors, no antigen is known. Sample: cultured CD8+ T cells from PBMCs, taken from culture after CMV antigen stimulation. The source of these receptors is a human donor in good health (CMV status not recorded). Some clones in this sample may be carry-over from other donors' samples.

This clonotype appeared many times. The chain joins TRBV7-2 to TRBJ1-5; D uncertain. CDR1 and CDR2 from the germline V gene are SGHTA and FQGNSA. The CDR3 runs 14 residues. Trimming cost V 5 bases and J 5 bases, with 13 bases left between them. The chain's CDR3 is CASSRSGRYQPQHF. CDR3 DNA: TGTGCCAGCAGCAGATCAGGACGGTATCAGCCCCAGCATTTT.

V gene TRBV6-2 or TRBV6-3 combines with J gene TRBJ2-7, with no clear D. V was cut by 1 base and J by 6 bases, with 16 bases left in between. The CDR3 sequence is 15 residues long. Per germline, CDR1 MNHEY and CDR2 SVGEGT. CDR3 DNA: TGTGCCAGCAGTTACTATGGGTTGGGCTTCGGCGAGCAGTACGTC. This sequence encodes CASSYYGLGFGEQYV.

The V gene is TRBV10-3, the J gene TRBJ1-2; perhaps TRBD1 as D (5 bases). V shed 2 bases and J shed 3 bases, with 13 bases lying between them. CDR1 is ENHRY and CDR2 is SYGVKD in the germline V gene. The CDR3 runs to 15 residues. The DNA of the CDR3 is TGTGCCATCAGTGAGGTAGGGGTACGGGACTATGGCTACACCTTC. This gives the protein CAISEVGVRDYGYTF.

The chain uses TRBV29-1 and TRBJ2-7; 7 bases align to TRBD1. CDR1 is SQVTM and CDR2 is ANQGSEA in the germline V gene. There are 13 residues in the CDR3. J gave up 4 bases and V 2 bases, and 5 bases lay outside the gene matches. The CDR3 nucleotides are TGCAGCGTTGAACGGGACAGACCTTACGAGCAGTACTTC. Its translation is CSVERDRPYEQYF.

The table lists this clonotype with many counts. The chain employs TRBV7-8 and TRBJ2-1, with 7 nucleotides matching TRBD1. V shed 1 base, J shed 5 bases, and the junction held 17 bases outside the gene matches. The CDR3 sequence is 19 residues long. Per the germline V gene, CDR1 is SGHVS and CDR2 is FQNEAQ. The DNA of the CDR3 is TGTGCCAGCAGCTTAGAGAAGACAGGGCAGTACCAAGGACACAATGAGCAGTTCTTC. As protein: CASSLEKTGQYQGHNEQFF.

A few counts support this clonotype. The V call is TRBV14, the J call TRBJ2-1, with 8 nucleotides matching TRBD1. Unmatched junction bases numbered 8, after V lost 0 bases and J lost 4 bases. This CDR3 is built from 17 residues. Germline CDR1 reads SGHDN; CDR2 reads FVKESK. In nucleotides, the CDR3 is TGTGCCAGCAGCCAAGATTTACGGGACAGGACGTACAATGAGCAGTTCTTC. Translating gives CASSQDLRDRTYNEQFF. The entire variable domain, with the rest obtained from reference TRBV14 and TRBJ2-1, is as follows: EAGVTQFPSHSVIEKGQTVTLRCDPISGHDNLYWYRRVMGKEIKFLLHFVKESKQDESGMPNNRFLAERTGGTYSTLKVQPAELEDSGVYFCASSQDLRDRTYNEQFFGPGTRLTVL.

This clonotype has only one observation. This sequence joins TRBV6-2 or TRBV6-3 and TRBJ1-3, with D unclear. V lost 4 bases, J lost 4 bases, and 17 bases lay in between. The CDR3 covers 16 residues. Per germline, CDR1 MNHEY and CDR2 SVGEGT. This CDR3 reads CASSFTPGLVGNTIYF. The CDR3 DNA reads TGTGCCAGCAGTTTCACCCCGGGCCTCGTCGGAAACACCATATATTTT.

This chain links TRBV7-8 with TRBJ1-5; D is possibly TRBD1 (6 bases). The CDR3 covers 15 residues. The V end was cut by 2 bases, the J end by 5 bases, with 13 bases between. From germline, CDR1 is SGHVS and CDR2 FQNEAQ. Written as DNA, the CDR3 is TGTGCCAGCAGCTTATCGGGCAGGGGCGATCAGCCCCAGCATTTT. This translates into CASSLSGRGDQPQHF.

This clonotype was seen more than once but under ten times. The rearrangement joins TRBV11-1 to TRBJ1-6; unclear D gene. The CDR3 has 15 residues. Germline values: CDR1 SGHAT, CDR2 FQDESV (reference sequence). V was clipped by 3 bases and J by 5 bases, with 11 bases between them. The CDR3: CASSFDSSDNSPLHF. The CDR3 DNA reads as TGTGCCAGCAGCTTTGACTCCAGTGATAATTCACCCCTCCACTTT.

V and J are TRBV12-3 or TRBV12-4 and TRBJ1-4, with D maybe TRBD1 (6 bases). V lost 5 bases and J 2 bases, leaving 9 bases between the germline ends. The CDR3 extends over 14 amino acids. This CDR3 is CASSSRGTNEKLFF. The CDR3 region has the DNA TGTGCCAGCAGTAGCAGGGGCACTAATGAAAAACTGTTTTTT.

As for this clonotype: At one end, the junction sequence differs from germline, possibly due to a read error. The chain has TRBV7-6 and TRBJ2-1, with TRBD2 as a possible D gene (6 bases). The V gene's germline CDR1 is SGHVS and CDR2 FNYEAQ. This CDR3 comprises 15 residues. The CDR3 coding sequence is TGTGCTAGCAGCTTAGCGGCCAACTCCTACAATGAGCAGTTCTTC. Translating gives CASSLAANSYNEQFF. Full variable domain (outside the CDR3, taken from reference TRBV7-6 and TRBJ2-1): GAGVSQSPRYKVTKRGQDVALRCDPISGHVSLYWYRQALGQGPEFLTYFNYEAQQDKSGLPNDRFSAERPEGSISTLTIQRTEQRDSAMYRCASSLAANSYNEQFFGPGTRLTVL.

This clonotype has a single count. The chain links TRBV19 to TRBJ1-5, with 7 nucleotides matching TRBD1. Looked up from germline, CDR1 is LNHDA and CDR2 is SQIVND (reference sequence). The CDR3 length is 14 residues. V lost 5 bases to trimming and J lost 7 bases; unmatched junction nucleotides: 8. In DNA, the CDR3 is TGTGCCAGTAGTGTTTGGGACAGCGGGCAGCCCCAGCATTTT. This sequence encodes CASSVWDSGQPQHF.

This clonotype showed up just a few times. The chain is built from TRBV10-3 and TRBJ2-7, with TRBD1 matching over 8 bases. CDR3 size: 11 residues. The V segment lost 9 bases and the J segment 3 bases; nucleotides outside the gene matches: 1. From germline, CDR1 is ENHRY and CDR2 SYGVKD. The CDR3 DNA reads as TGTGCCATACAGGGGGGCTACGAGCAGTACTTC. Its protein is CAIQGGYEQYF.

Notes on this clonotype: The junction differs from germline at one of its ends, possibly a read error. J is TRBJ2-2 and V is TRBV6-2 or TRBV6-3, with D unresolved. CDR1 MNHEY and CDR2 SVGEGT come from the germline V gene. The CDR3 totals 15 residues. Here the CDR3 DNA reads TGTGCCAGCCGTTACGGCGCAAAGAGGACCGGGGAGCTGTTTTTT. Translated: CASRYGAKRTGELFF.

This clonotype was seen a few times. One end of the junction fails to match germline, which may point to a read error. The genes are TRBV6-1 and TRBJ2-1; 14 bases line up with TRBD2. From germline, CDR1 is MNHNS and CDR2 SASEGT. This CDR3 region has 15 residues. The DNA of the CDR3 is TGTGCCAGCACTGAACCGACTAGCGGGGGGGCCCGGCAGTTCTTC. It is translated as CASTEPTSGGARQFF.

This clonotype was observed a handful of times. V gene TRBV6-5 combines with J gene TRBJ1-1; D unclear. The length of the CDR3 is 13 residues. V was shortened by 2 bases and J by 0 bases, with 4 bases between the two germline ends. Germline V gene lookup returns CDR1 MNHEY and CDR2 SVGAGI. The CDR3 DNA is TGTGCCAGCAGTTACGATGTGAACACTGAAGCTTTCTTT. This gives the protein CASSYDVNTEAFF.

The gene calls are TRBV4-2 and TRBJ2-2; D remains unclear. Trimming took 3 bases from V and 0 from J, leaving 11 bases between them. The CDR3 has 16 amino acids. Germline CDR1 is LGHNA and CDR2 is YNFKEQ. CDR3 in DNA: TGTGCCAGCAGCCATCTGGCAGGATCGAACACCGGGGAGCTGTTTTTT. Translating gives CASSHLAGSNTGELFF.

The chain couples TRBV5-6 to TRBJ1-5; D is perhaps TRBD1 (5 bases). V was clipped by 7 bases and J by 2 bases, with 7 bases between them. Germline V gives CDR1 SGHDT, CDR2 YYEEEE. This CDR3 contains 12 residues. The CDR3 sequence: CASQTGNQPQHF. The DNA for the CDR3 is TGTGCCAGCCAGACAGGCAATCAGCCCCAGCATTTT.

The chain uses TRBV7-8 and TRBJ1-5; 12 nucleotides match TRBD1. Germline CDR1 and CDR2: SGHVS and FQNEAQ. V trimming: 5 bases; J trimming: 1 base; junction bases outside the gene matches: 9. The CDR3 sequence is 18 residues long. In nucleotides, the CDR3 is TGTGCCAGCAGCATAACGGGACAGGGGGCTATAAGCAATCAGCCCCAGCATTTT. It encodes CASSITGQGAISNQPQHF.

The V and J genes are TRBV18 and TRBJ2-2; D not resolved. Trimming removed 4 bases from V and 6 bases from J, with 12 bases in between. The CDR3 totals 14 residues. Germline V gene sequence: CDR1 KGHSH, CDR2 LQKENI. CDR3 residues: CASSLWYESGELFF. The DNA of the CDR3 is TGTGCCAGCTCACTTTGGTACGAATCCGGGGAGCTGTTTTTT.

The chain combines TRBV6-2 or TRBV6-3 with TRBJ1-1, with 9 bases identical to TRBD1. The CDR3 covers 14 residues. CDR1 and CDR2 from the germline V gene are MNHEY and SVGEGT. Trimming took 10 bases from V and 4 from J; bases not matched to a gene: 10. CDR3 in amino acids: CANRPDRGATEAFF. Here the CDR3 DNA reads TGTGCCAACAGACCGGACAGGGGCGCCACTGAAGCTTTCTTT.

Concerning this clonotype: This sequence may be a read error, since a much larger clone differs from it by one base. The rearrangement links TRBV7-6 to TRBJ2-1; 11 positions agree with TRBD2. This CDR3 region has 14 residues. With V trimmed by 2 bases and J by 8 bases, 2 bases remained unmatched. CDR1 is SGHVS and CDR2 is FNYEAQ in the germline V gene. CDR3 protein: CASSLTGLADEQFF. The CDR3 region has the DNA TGTGCCAGCAGCTTAACGGGACTAGCGGATGAGCAGTTCTTC. Full variable domain (outside the CDR3, taken from reference TRBV7-6 and TRBJ2-1): GAGVSQSPRYKVTKRGQDVALRCDPISGHVSLYWYRQALGQGPEFLTYFNYEAQQDKSGLPNDRFSAERPEGSISTLTIQRTEQRDSAMYRCASSLTGLADEQFFGPGTRLTVL.

This clonotype was recorded a few times. CDR3 sequence (DNA): TGTGCCAGCAGGGGAGAGCGGGGGAGCTCCTACAATGAGCAGTTCTTC. This encodes CASRGERGSSYNEQFF. The J gene is TRBJ2-1, the V gene TRBV5-6; 8 positions match TRBD2. CDR1 and CDR2 from the germline V gene are SGHDT and YYEEEE. Germline trimming cut 5 bases from V and 0 bases from J; bases unmatched to any gene: 7. The CDR3 has 16 amino acids.

This clonotype appeared a few times. The chain employs TRBV12-3 or TRBV12-4 and TRBJ1-2; D possibly corresponds to TRBD1 (5 bases). This CDR3 has 16 residues. V was shortened by 5 bases and J by 1 base, with 17 bases between the two germline ends. In DNA, the CDR3 is TGTGCCAGCAGTGACCACTTCGGGGGAATTAACTATGGCTACACCTTC. Translation gives CASSDHFGGINYGYTF.

CDR3: CASRPTGGSYEQYF. The CDR3 DNA reads as TGTGCCAGCCGGCCCACAGGGGGGTCCTACGAGCAGTACTTC. The chain combines TRBV5-4 with TRBJ2-7; 8 positions agree with TRBD1. The V segment lost 7 bases and the J segment 1 base; nucleotides outside the gene matches: 7. The CDR3 totals 14 residues. The germline gives CDR1 SGHNT, CDR2 YYREEE (reference sequence).